This T cell receptor beta chain was found in a study of Graves' ophthalmopathy and Graves' hyperthyroidism. General study findings and limits: Blood also carried most expanded thyroid clonotypes exceeding 0.001 frequency.

Amplified material comprised TCR beta CDR3 regions derived from RNA transcripts. Following a first-round RT-PCR that used HTBI primers, a second-round multiplex PCR was carried out. Via MiXCR, TCRdb re-called the multiplex PCR reads, giving one row per CDR3 protein. Counted here are 650,000 to 900,000 distinct CDR3 sequences, about 44% occurring once; the ten biggest clones make up 44%. Additional autoimmune diseases, uncontrolled infections, pregnancy or lactation disqualified patients. The PBMCs originated from more than 8 ml of fresh peripheral blood. Points on this clonotype: What it recognizes is unknown.

The CDR3 totals 14 residues. Germline V gives CDR1 SEHNR, CDR2 FQNEAQ (reference sequence). The ends were cut back, 5 bases at V and 1 base at J, with 12 bases in the middle. The sequence was collected from an adult man with Graves' ophthalmopathy. Sequenced sample: peripheral blood. The V gene is TRBV7-9, the J gene TRBJ2-7; possible D gene TRBD1, 5 bases. In DNA, the CDR3 is TGTGCCAGCAGCAGGACACCCGATTCCTACGAGCAGTACTTC. Its translation: CASSRTPDSYEQYF.